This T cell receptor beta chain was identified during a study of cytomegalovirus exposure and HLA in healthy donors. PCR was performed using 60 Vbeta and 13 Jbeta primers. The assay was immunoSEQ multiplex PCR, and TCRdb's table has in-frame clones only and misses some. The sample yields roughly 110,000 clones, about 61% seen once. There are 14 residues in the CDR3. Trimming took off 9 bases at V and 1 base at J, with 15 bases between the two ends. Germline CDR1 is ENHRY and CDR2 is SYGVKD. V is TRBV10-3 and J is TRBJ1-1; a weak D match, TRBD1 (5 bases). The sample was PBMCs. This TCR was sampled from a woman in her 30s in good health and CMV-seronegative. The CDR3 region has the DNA TGTGCCATGGGGGGAGTGGGGGGGAACACTGAAGCTTTCTTT. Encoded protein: CAMGGVGGNTEAFF.